The text below deals with one T cell receptor beta chain. This specimen belongs to a study of blood T cell repertoires in COVID-19. Overall study: The United States, Italy and Spain supplied acute and convalescent COVID-19 samples. The analysed material was cDNA or gDNA that came from T cells, B-cell-depleted T cells, or PBMCs.

Trimming pared 1 base from V and 4 bases from J, leaving 7 bases between. This CDR3 spans 13 amino acids. CDR1 and CDR2 (germline): SEHNR, FQNEAQ (reference sequence). Authors' processing steps: Reference gene primers were amplified, and this amplification served to estimate nucleated cell counts. The table came from immunoSEQ multiplex PCR; TCRdb's copy has only in-frame clones and leaves some out. Clonal size and the V and J genes are those of that table, whereas D and trimming came from the DNA. The sample includes 370,000 or so clones, approximately 77% seen only once; the top ten take approximately 1%.

Source material: peripheral blood. This rearrangement joins TRBV7-9 to TRBJ1-1; no clear D gene. This TCR came from a human donor with acute or convalescent COVID-19. The donor label of this sample is uncertain. The CDR3 DNA is TGTGCCAGCAGCTTAGATATGCGCACTGAAGCTTTCTTT. Translated: CASSLDMRTEAFF. Complete variable domain (other parts from reference TRBV7-9 and TRBJ1-1): DTGVSQNPRHKITKRGQNVTFRCDPISEHNRLYWYRQTLGQGPEFLTYFQNEAQLEKSRLLSDRFSAERPKGSFSTLEIQRTEQGDSAMYLCASSLDMRTEAFFGQGTRLTVV.